The subject of this entry is one T cell receptor beta chain. The data originate from a study of blood T cell repertoires in COVID-19. Per the germline V gene, CDR1 is LGHNA and CDR2 is YNFKEQ. Trimming took 6 bases from V and 7 from J, leaving 7 bases between them. This CDR3 spans 12 amino acids. Here immunoSEQ multiplex PCR was the method, and the copy in TCRdb shows in-frame clones only, minus some. Altogether some 87,000 clones are present, roughly 89% being singletons, with the ten largest covering around 3.9%. Sequencing input: peripheral blood. V and J are TRBV4-2 and TRBJ1-6; D is ambiguous. The sequence was collected from a human donor with COVID-19, enrolled during active disease. The donor label of this sample is uncertain. This CDR3 reads CASRLGNSPLHF. The CDR3 DNA reads as TGTGCCAGCAGACTCGGGAATTCACCCCTCCACTTT.